This T cell receptor beta chain derives from a study of post-analysis software for immune sequencing data. Study results and limitations: The five TRBV segments detected at higher frequency in patients than in controls included TRBV5-6, TRBV5-1 and TRBV20-1. There was significantly lower normalized Chao1 diversity in multiple sclerosis patients than in controls.

V lost 3 bases, J lost 0 bases, and 15 bases lay in between. Germline lookup yields CDR1 DFQATT and CDR2 SNEGSKA (reference sequence). The CDR3 length is 15 residues. Libraries were made from TCR beta cDNA, and they carried unique molecular identifiers. Approximately 550,000 cDNA molecules came from about 1 to 10 million T cells. Via MiXCR, TCRdb re-called the PCR reads, giving one row per CDR3 protein. The top ten clones hold over 4.5% of a sample with 750,000 to 900,000 distinct CDR3 sequences, about 43% of them seen once. A remark on this clonotype: Antigen specificity is unknown.

The sequenced material came from blood. The chain combines TRBV20-1 with TRBJ2-7, with D unresolved. The source of this sequence is a girl between 5 and 17 years old with multiple sclerosis. CDR3 nucleotides: TGCAGTGCTAGCATAGTAGAAAGTTTCTCCTACGAGCAGTACTTC. It codes for CSASIVESFSYEQYF.